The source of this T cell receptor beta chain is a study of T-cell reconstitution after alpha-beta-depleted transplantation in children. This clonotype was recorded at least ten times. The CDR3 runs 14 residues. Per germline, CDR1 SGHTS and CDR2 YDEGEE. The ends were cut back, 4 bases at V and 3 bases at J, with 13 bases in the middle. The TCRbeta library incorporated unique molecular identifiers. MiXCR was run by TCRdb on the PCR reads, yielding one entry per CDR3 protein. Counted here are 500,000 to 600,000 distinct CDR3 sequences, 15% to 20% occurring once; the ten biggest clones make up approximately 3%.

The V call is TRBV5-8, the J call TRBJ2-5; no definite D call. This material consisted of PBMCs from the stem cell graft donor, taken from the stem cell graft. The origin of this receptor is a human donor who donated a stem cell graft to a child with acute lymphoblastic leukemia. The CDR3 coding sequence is TGTGCCAGCAGCGTTTTGGCAAGCGAAGAGACCCAGTACTTC. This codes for CASSVLASEETQYF.